Below are 8 T cell receptor beta chains sequenced from a single sample in a study of long-term antiretroviral therapy in people with HIV. The immunoSEQ assay was v3.0, run at survey level. The repertoire was sequenced with immunoSEQ multiplex PCR; TCRdb's copy has only in-frame clones and lacks some. This table holds some 26,000 clones, 86% found once. The specimen comprised unsorted PBMCs, sampled more than 2.6 years after starting antiretroviral therapy. Receptors originate from a man aged 40-50 years with HIV.

This chain joins TRBV5-4 and TRBJ2-3; the D is unclear. This CDR3 is 14 amino acids long. Germline V lookup: CDR1 SGHNT, CDR2 YYREEE (reference sequence). V was pared by 4 bases and J by 0 bases, with 9 bases between. The CDR3 DNA is TGTGCCAGCAGCGGTGGGCCTAGCACAGATACGCAGTATTTT. Translating gives CASSGGPSTDTQYF.

In its sample, this clone was seen a few times. The chain recombines TRBV7-9 with TRBJ2-7; TRBD2 is a possible D gene (7 bases). CDR1 and CDR2 from the germline V gene are SEHNR and FQNEAQ (reference sequence). The V and J ends lost 5 bases and 3 bases respectively, with 14 bases between them. The CDR3 consists of 14 residues. CDR3 region: CASSPSGTYYEQYF. In nucleotides, the CDR3 is TGTGCCAGCAGCCCAAGCGGGACATACTACGAGCAGTACTTC.

This chain connects TRBV27 to TRBJ2-4, with TRBD1 matching 7 bases. The CDR3 extends over 14 amino acids. After removal of 3 bases from V and 7 bases from J, the junction contained 6 bases not matched to a gene. Germline V gene data show CDR1 as MNHEY and CDR2 as SMNVEV (reference sequence). CDR3 residues: CASSLAGGWNIQYF. DNA for the CDR3: TGTGCCAGCAGTTTGGCAGGGGGATGGAACATTCAGTACTTC.

This clone came up once. The chain employs TRBV6-1 and TRBJ2-1, with 7 bases fitting TRBD1. The CDR3 totals 13 residues. Germline values: CDR1 MNHNS, CDR2 SASEGT. V lost 1 base, J lost 8 bases, and 2 bases stayed unmatched. This chain's CDR3 is CASSEDRGYEQFF. Written as DNA, the CDR3 is TGTGCCAGCAGTGAAGACAGGGGCTATGAGCAGTTCTTC.

The rearrangement joins TRBV5-4 to TRBJ2-5, with D hard to call. The CDR3 loop spans 15 amino acids. Germline CDR1 is SGHNT and CDR2 is YYREEE (reference sequence). Between the trimmed V and J ends, which lost 3 bases and 2 bases, there was a span of 14 bases. This chain's CDR3 is CASSSPSLGQETQYF. The CDR3 region has the DNA TGTGCCAGCAGCTCCCCCTCTCTAGGGCAAGAGACCCAGTACTTC.

In its sample, this clone was seen a few times. Here the CDR3 reads CASSEGRTGYEQYF. The CDR3 bases are TGTGCCAGCAGCGAAGGAAGGACAGGCTACGAGCAGTACTTC. The chain has TRBV7-6 and TRBJ2-7; 7 nucleotides line up with TRBD1. The CDR3 is made up of 14 amino acids. V was clipped by 5 bases and J by 3 bases; unmatched bases: 7. Germline V gene lookup returns CDR1 SGHVS and CDR2 FNYEAQ.

This rearrangement joins TRBV14 to TRBJ1-2; no clear D gene. The V and J ends lost 1 base and 1 base respectively, with 7 bases between them. The germline V gene encodes CDR1 SGHDN and CDR2 FVKESK. The CDR3 has 14 amino acids. DNA for the CDR3: TGTGCCAGCAGCCAAGGCGGTTTTAACTATGGCTACACCTTC. This gives the protein CASSQGGFNYGYTF.

The V call is TRBV12-5, the J call TRBJ2-2; 10 bases map to TRBD1. V lost 4 bases to trimming and J lost 7 bases; unmatched junction nucleotides: 9. There are 16 residues in the CDR3. The germline V gene has CDR1 LGHNT and CDR2 FRNRAP. CDR3 region: CASGSGTGDFVGELFF. The CDR3 DNA is TGTGCTAGTGGTTCTGGGACAGGGGATTTCGTCGGGGAGCTGTTTTTT. Variable domain in full (rest from reference TRBV12-5 and TRBJ2-2): DARVTQTPRHKVTEMGQEVTMRCQPILGHNTVFWYRQTMMQGLELLAYFRNRAPLDDSGMPKDRFSAEMPDATLATLKIQPSEPRDSAVYFCASGSGTGDFVGELFFGEGSRLTVL.